The clone carrying this TCR beta chain was seen ten or more times. The antigen is unknown. The read falls 3 residues short of the CDR3 end, and the missing part is taken from the germline J gene. This sample was taken from a study of T cell clonality in common variable immunodeficiency. General study findings and limits: In common variable immunodeficiency, TCR beta chains reportedly carried fewer deletions and N-nucleotide insertions.

The protocol was immunoSEQ multiplex PCR, while the TCRdb copy is restricted to in-frame clones and leaves out a portion. The profile covers some 52,000 clones, none occurring a single time. The CDR3 spans 13 residues. J was trimmed by 4 bases and V by 1 base; bases with no gene match: 0. Germline V gives CDR1 SGHTA, CDR2 FQGNSA. The sequenced sample consisted of peripheral blood mononuclear cells. The chain couples TRBV7-2 to TRBJ2-7; 8 bases fit TRBD1. This receptor was identified in a person between 18 and 75 years old in good health. CDR3 DNA (partial): TGTGCCAGCAGCTTAGGGACAGGGTACGAG. Its protein is CASSLGTGYE. The CDR3 reads in full as CASSLGTGYEQYF.